This record looks at one T cell receptor (beta chain) sequence and its context. V shed 3 bases and J shed 3 bases, with 7 bases lying between them. There are 12 residues in the CDR3. Germline V gene sequence: CDR1 SGDLS, CDR2 YYNGEE. Method: immunoSEQ multiplex PCR; TCRdb's copy keeps in-frame clones and lacks some. The table has approximately 13,000 clones, just under 80% seen once; the top ten hold less than 9%. These data originate in a study of somatic mutations in cytotoxic T cells in rheumatoid arthritis. This TCR was recovered from an adult with rheumatoid arthritis. The rearrangement links TRBV9 to TRBJ2-7, with D perhaps matching TRBD2 (6 bases). Sequenced input: CD8+ T cells sorted from blood. The CDR3 DNA sequence: TGTGCCAGCAGCGGGGGGGACTACGAGCAGTACTTC. Protein: CASSGGDYEQYF.